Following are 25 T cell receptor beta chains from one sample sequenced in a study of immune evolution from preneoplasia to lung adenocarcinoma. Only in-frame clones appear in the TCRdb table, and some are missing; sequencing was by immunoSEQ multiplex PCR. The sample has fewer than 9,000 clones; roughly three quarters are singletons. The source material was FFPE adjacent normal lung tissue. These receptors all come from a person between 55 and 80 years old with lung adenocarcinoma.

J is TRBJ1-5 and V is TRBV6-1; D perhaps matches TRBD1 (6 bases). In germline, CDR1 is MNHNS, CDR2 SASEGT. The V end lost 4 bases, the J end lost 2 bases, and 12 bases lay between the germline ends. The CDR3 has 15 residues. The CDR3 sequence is CASSAVGGGNQPQHF. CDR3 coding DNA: TGTGCCAGCAGTGCTGTGGGGGGCGGCAATCAGCCCCAGCATTTT.

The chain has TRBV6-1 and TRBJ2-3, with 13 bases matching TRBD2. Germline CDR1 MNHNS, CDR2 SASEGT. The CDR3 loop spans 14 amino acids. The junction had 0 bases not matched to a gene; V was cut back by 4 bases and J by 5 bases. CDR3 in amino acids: CASSGLAGGDTQYF. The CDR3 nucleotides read TGTGCCAGCAGTGGACTAGCGGGAGGAGATACGCAGTATTTT.

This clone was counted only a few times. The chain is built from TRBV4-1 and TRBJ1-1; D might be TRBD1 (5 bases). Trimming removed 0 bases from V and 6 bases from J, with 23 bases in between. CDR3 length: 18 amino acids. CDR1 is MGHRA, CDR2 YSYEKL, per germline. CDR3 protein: CASSQDRLTTGGRAEAFF. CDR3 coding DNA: TGCGCCAGCAGCCAAGATCGCCTTACGACGGGGGGAAGGGCTGAAGCTTTCTTT.

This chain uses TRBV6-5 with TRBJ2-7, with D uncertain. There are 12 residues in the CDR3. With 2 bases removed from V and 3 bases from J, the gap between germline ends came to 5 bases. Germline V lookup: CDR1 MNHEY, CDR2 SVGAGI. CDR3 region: CASSYDFYEQYF. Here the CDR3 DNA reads TGTGCCAGCAGTTACGACTTCTACGAGCAGTACTTC.

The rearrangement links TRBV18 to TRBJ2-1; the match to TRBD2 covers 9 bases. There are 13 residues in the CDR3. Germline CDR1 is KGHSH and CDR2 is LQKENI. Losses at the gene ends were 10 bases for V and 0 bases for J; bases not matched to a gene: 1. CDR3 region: CANSGSSYNEQFF. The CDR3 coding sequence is TGTGCCAATAGCGGGAGCTCCTACAATGAGCAGTTCTTC.

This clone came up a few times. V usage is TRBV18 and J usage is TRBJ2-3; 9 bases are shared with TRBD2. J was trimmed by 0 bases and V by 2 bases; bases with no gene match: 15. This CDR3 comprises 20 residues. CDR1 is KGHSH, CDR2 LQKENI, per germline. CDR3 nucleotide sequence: TGTGCCAGCTCACCAAACCCAGGGCAGGGACTAGCAGACAGCACAGATACGCAGTATTTT. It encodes CASSPNPGQGLADSTDTQYF.

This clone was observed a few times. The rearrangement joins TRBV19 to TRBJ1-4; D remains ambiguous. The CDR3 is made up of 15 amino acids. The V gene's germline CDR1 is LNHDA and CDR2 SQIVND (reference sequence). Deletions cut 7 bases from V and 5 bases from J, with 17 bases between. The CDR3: CASTPEALVNEKLFF. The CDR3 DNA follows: TGTGCCAGTACCCCGGAAGCTCTTGTGAATGAAAAACTGTTTTTT.

The CDR3 DNA is TGTGCCAGCAGCGTAATGCCGTCAGGGGGATACGAGCAGTACTTC. Translated, it gives CASSVMPSGGYEQYF. The V call is TRBV9, the J call TRBJ2-7; 7 bases line up with TRBD1. V gave up 1 base and J gave up 4 bases; unmatched junction bases: 8. The CDR3 runs 15 residues. Germline assignment: CDR1 SGDLS and CDR2 YYNGEE. Using reference TRBV9 and TRBJ2-7 for the parts outside the CDR3, the full variable domain is DSGVTQTPKHLITATGQRVTLRCSPRSGDLSVYWYQQSLDQGLQFLIQYYNGEERAKGNILERFSAQQFPDLHSELNLSSLELGDSALYFCASSVMPSGGYEQYFGPGTRLTVT.

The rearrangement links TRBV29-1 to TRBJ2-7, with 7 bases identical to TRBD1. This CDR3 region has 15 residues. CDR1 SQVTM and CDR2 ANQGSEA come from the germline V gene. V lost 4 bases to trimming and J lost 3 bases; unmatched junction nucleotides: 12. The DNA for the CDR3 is TGCAGCGTTGTTAGGAACAGGGGCCACTGCTACGAGCAGTACGTC. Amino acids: CSVVRNRGHCYEQYV.

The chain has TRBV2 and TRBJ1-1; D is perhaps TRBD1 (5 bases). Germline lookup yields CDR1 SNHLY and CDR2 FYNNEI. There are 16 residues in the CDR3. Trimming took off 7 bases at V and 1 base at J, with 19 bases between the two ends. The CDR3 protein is CASIRNQGTRNTEAFF. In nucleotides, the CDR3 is TGTGCCAGCATAAGGAACCAGGGAACCCGGAACACTGAAGCTTTCTTT.

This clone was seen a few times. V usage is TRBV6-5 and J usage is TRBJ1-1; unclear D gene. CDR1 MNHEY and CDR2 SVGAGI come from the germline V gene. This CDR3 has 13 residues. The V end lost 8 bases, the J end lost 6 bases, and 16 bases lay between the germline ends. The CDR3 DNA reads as TGTGCCAGCTCTTCCCCCAGTACCGCTGAAGCTTTCTTT. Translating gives CASSSPSTAEAFF.

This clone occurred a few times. The DNA of the CDR3 is TGCAGCGTACAGGGGTCCTCTGGAAACACCATATATTTT. It codes for CSVQGSSGNTIYF. The chain uses TRBV29-1 and TRBJ1-3; TRBD1 agrees at 7 bases. The CDR3 totals 13 residues. Germline CDR1 reads SQVTM; CDR2 reads ANQGSEA. J gave up 0 bases and V 6 bases, and 2 bases lay outside the gene matches. The entire variable domain, with the rest obtained from reference TRBV29-1 and TRBJ1-3, is as follows: SAVISQKPSRDICQRGTSLTIQCQVDSQVTMMFWYRQQPGQSLTLIATANQGSEATYESGFVIDKFPISRPNLTFSTLTVSNMSPEDSSIYLCSVQGSSGNTIYFGEGSWLTVV.

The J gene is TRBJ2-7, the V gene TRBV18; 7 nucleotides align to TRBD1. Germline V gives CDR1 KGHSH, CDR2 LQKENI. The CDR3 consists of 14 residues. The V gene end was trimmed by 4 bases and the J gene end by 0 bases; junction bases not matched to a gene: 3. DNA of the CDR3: TGTGCCAGCTCACTCACAGGGGCCTCCTACGAGCAGTACTTC. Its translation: CASSLTGASYEQYF. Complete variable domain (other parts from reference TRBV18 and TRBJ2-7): NAGVMQNPRHLVRRRGQEARLRCSPMKGHSHVYWYRQLPEEGLKFMVYLQKENIIDESGMPKERFSAEFPKEGPSILRIQQVVRGDSAAYFCASSLTGASYEQYFGPGTRLTVT.

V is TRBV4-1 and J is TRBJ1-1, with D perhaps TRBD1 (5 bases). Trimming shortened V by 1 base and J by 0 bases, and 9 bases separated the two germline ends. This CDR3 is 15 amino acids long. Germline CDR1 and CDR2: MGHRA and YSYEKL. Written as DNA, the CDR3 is TGCGCCAGCAGCCAAGCGGAGGACATGAACACTGAAGCTTTCTTT. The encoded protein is CASSQAEDMNTEAFF.

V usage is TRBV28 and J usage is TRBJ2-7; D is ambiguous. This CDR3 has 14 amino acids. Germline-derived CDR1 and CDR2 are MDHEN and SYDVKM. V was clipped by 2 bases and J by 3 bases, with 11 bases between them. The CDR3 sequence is CASSLGVGSYEQYF. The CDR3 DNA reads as TGTGCCAGCAGTTTAGGGGTGGGTAGCTACGAGCAGTACTTC.

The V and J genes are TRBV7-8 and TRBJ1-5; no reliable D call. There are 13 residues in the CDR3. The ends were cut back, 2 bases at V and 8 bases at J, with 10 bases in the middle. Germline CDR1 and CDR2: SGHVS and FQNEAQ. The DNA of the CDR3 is TGTGCCAGCAGCTTAAGGGCGTGGGAGCCCCAGCATTTT. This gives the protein CASSLRAWEPQHF.

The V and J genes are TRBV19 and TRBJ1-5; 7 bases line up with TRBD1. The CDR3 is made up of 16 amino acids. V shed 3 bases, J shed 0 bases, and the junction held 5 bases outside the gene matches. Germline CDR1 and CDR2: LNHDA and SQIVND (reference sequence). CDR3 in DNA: TGTGCCAGTAGTATGTGGGGGACAGCTAGCAATCAGCCCCAGCATTTT. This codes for CASSMWGTASNQPQHF.

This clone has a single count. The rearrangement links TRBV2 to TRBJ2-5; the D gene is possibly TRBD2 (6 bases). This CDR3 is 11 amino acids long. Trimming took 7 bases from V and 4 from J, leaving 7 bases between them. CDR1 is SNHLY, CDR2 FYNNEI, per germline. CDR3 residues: CASKEGETQYF. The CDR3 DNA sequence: TGTGCCAGCAAGGAGGGAGAGACCCAGTACTTC.

CDR3 bases: TGTGCCAGTAGTCACGGGACGGCCTTGAACACTGAAGCTTTCTTT. Its translation: CASSHGTALNTEAFF. The rearrangement links TRBV19 to TRBJ1-1, with D possibly TRBD1 on 5 matching bases. The germline V gene has CDR1 LNHDA and CDR2 SQIVND (reference sequence). CDR3 length: 15 residues. V lost 5 bases and J lost 0, with 13 bases in between.

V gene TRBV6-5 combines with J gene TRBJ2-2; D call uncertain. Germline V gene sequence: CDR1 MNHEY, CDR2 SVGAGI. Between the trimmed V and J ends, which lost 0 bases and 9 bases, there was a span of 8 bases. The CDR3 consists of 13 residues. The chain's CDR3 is CASSYSGGRELFF. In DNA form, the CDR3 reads TGTGCCAGCAGTTACTCGGGCGGAAGGGAGCTGTTTTTT.

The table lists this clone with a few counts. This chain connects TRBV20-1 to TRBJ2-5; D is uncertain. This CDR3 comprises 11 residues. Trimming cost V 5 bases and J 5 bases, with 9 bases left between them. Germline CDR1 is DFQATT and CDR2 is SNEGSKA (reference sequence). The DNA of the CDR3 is TGCAGTGCTGGGCCTCGGGAGACCCAGTACTTC. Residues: CSAGPRETQYF.

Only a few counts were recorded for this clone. CDR3 coding DNA: TGTGCCAGCAGCTTAGGTTCTAGCGGACCCACGGGGAATGAGCAGTTCTTC. The encoded protein is CASSLGSSGPTGNEQFF. The chain couples TRBV11-3 to TRBJ2-1; 7 bases align to TRBD2. With 1 base clipped from V and 7 bases from J, the junction kept 13 bases outside the gene matches. Germline CDR1 and CDR2: SGHNT and YENEEA. This CDR3 comprises 17 residues.

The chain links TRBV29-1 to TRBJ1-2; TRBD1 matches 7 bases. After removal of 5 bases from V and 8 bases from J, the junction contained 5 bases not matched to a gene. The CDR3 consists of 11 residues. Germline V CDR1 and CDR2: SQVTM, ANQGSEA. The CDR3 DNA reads TGCAGCGTTTTACGGGACAGAGGCTACACCTTC. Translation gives CSVLRDRGYTF.

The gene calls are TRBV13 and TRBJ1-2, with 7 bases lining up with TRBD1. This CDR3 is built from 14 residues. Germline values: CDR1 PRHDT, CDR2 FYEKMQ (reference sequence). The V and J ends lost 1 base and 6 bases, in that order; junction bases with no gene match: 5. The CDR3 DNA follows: TGTGCCAGCAGCTTAGTTTTGACAGGGCATGGCTACACCTTC. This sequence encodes CASSLVLTGHGYTF.

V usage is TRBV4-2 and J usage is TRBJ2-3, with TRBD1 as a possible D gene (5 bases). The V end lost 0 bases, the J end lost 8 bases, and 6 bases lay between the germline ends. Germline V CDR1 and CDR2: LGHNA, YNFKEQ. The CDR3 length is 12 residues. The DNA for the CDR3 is TGTGCCAGCAGCCAAGATGACAGTACGCAGTATTTT. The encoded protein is CASSQDDSTQYF.